Below are 3 T cell receptor beta chains sequenced from a single sample in a study of shared clonotypes between healthy human individuals (TCRdb year 2020). Library construction relied on the immunoSEQ multiplex PCR assay. This immuneACCESS table, as held by TCRdb, lists in-frame sequences with V and J called but not all clones. Of the missing ones, under half trace to an unresolved V gene in checked studies; the others have no known cause. Within this sample are about 980,000 clones, with approximately 76% of them counted one time only. About 1.5% of the sample rests with the top ten. The sample comprised memory CD4+ T cells sorted from blood. The meaning of the sample's cell subset or site label: CD45RA-negative fraction. These TCRs come from a man younger than 35 in good health.

A remark on this clone: Other DNA sequences in the same sample also yield this CDR3. The V gene is TRBV10-3, the J gene TRBJ1-5; a possible D gene is TRBD1 (6 bases). The V end was cut by 3 bases, the J end by 5 bases, with 8 bases between. The CDR3 runs 13 residues. Germline loops: CDR1 ENHRY, CDR2 SYGVKD. CDR3 region: CAISDEGDQPQHF. The CDR3 nucleotides read TGTGCCATCAGTGATGAGGGGGATCAGCCCCAGCATTTT.

The V and J genes are TRBV5-4 and TRBJ2-1; 7 bases map to TRBD1. Germline values: CDR1 SGHNT, CDR2 YYREEE (reference sequence). The CDR3 loop spans 15 amino acids. Trimming took 0 bases from V and 4 from J; bases not matched to a gene: 4. CDR3 amino acids: CASSLAGTVYNEQFF. The DNA for the CDR3 is TGTGCCAGCAGCTTGGCCGGGACAGTATACAATGAGCAGTTCTTC.

This chain links TRBV6-6 with TRBJ1-3; possibly TRBD1 for D (5 bases). V was pared by 7 bases and J by 1 base, with 8 bases between. The CDR3 consists of 13 residues. Germline V gene sequence: CDR1 MNHNY, CDR2 SVGAGI (reference sequence). CDR3 loop: CASTRVSGNTIYF. In nucleotides, the CDR3 is TGTGCCAGCACCAGGGTTTCTGGAAACACCATATATTTT.